The clone carrying this T cell receptor (beta chain) has at least ten counts. Its antigen is unidentified. Unique molecular identifiers were attached to individual cDNA molecules. TCRdb called the 5' RACE reads again in MiXCR, with one record for every CDR3 protein. The sample consists of approximately 70,000 distinct CDR3 sequences, roughly 12% of them appearing once. This record belongs to a study of early T cells in non-severe SARS-CoV-2 infection. At the level of the study: Sequencing was performed on bulk RNA from unsorted whole blood, leaving chains unpaired. Study-level results: The VDJdb matching leaned toward anti-spike CD8 responses and overlooked private and CD4 specificities.

CDR1 and CDR2 (germline): SGHTA, FQGNSA. The V end was cut by 0 bases, the J end by 6 bases, with 9 bases between. The CDR3 length is 13 residues. The sample was whole blood. The gene calls are TRBV7-2 and TRBJ2-7; D uncertain. This sequence originates from an adult who was a healthcare worker with PCR-confirmed SARS-CoV-2 infection or an uninfected control (not recorded which). The CDR3: CASSLARFGEQYF. The CDR3 DNA reads as TGTGCCAGCAGCTTAGCTAGGTTCGGCGAGCAGTACTTC.